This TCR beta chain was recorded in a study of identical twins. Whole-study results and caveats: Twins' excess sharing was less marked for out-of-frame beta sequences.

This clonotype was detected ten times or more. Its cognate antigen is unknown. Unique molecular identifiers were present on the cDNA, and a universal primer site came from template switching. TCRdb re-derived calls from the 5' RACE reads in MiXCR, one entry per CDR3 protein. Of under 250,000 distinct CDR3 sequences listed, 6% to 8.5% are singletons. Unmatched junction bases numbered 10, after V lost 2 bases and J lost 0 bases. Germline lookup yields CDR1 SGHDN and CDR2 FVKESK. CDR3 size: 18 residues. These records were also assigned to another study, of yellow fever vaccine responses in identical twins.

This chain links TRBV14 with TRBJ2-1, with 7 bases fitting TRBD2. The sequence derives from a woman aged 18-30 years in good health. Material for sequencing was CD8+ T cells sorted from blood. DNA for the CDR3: TGTGCCAGCAGCCAATTATGGTCTAGCGGAGACTCCTACAATGAGCAGTTCTTC. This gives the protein CASSQLWSSGDSYNEQFF.